This TCR beta chain was profiled in a study of blood T cells in healthy people across ages. Study-level points and caveats: Naive CD4+ cells and diversity were both higher in long-lived donors than in aged donors.

This clonotype was observed a few times. Antigen unknown. Combining a sample-barcoded 5' primer with a J-beta primer mix, a second PCR ran for roughly 6 to 12 cycles. Each cDNA molecule carried a tag from a template-switch adaptor that contained 12 random nucleotides. In TCRdb, the 5' RACE reads were re-called with MiXCR into one record per CDR3 protein. Of fewer than 1,000,000 distinct CDR3 sequences in the sample, more than 35% were seen once. The germline gives CDR1 SGHRS, CDR2 YFSETQ. The length of the CDR3 is 15 residues. V shed 0 bases and J 1 base; nucleotides not matched to a gene: 3. This sequence was found in an elderly man in good health. The specimen was blood. The rearrangement uses TRBV5-1 and TRBJ2-7, with 8 bases lining up with TRBD2. The CDR3 reads CASSLGAGASYEQYF. The CDR3 DNA follows: TGCGCCAGCAGCTTGGGAGCGGGAGCTTCCTACGAGCAGTACTTC.